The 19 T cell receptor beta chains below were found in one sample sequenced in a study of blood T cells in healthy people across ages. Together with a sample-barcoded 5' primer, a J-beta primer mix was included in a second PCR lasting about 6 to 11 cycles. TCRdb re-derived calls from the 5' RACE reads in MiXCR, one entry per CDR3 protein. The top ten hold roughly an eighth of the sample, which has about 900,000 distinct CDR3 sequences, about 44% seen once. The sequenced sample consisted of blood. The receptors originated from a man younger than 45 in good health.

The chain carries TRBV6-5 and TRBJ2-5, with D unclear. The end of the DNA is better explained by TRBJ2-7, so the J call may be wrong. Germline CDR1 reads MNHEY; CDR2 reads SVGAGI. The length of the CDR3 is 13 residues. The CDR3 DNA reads TGTGCCAGCAGTTACGGCGGTTTCGACGAGCAGTACTTC. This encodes CASSYGGFDEQYF.

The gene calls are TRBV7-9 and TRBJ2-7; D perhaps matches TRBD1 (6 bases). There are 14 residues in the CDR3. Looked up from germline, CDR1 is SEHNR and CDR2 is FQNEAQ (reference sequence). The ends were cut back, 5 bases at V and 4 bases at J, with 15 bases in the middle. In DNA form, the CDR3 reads TGTGCCAGCAGCCCGCGGATGACAGGATACGAGCAGTACTTC. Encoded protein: CASSPRMTGYEQYF.

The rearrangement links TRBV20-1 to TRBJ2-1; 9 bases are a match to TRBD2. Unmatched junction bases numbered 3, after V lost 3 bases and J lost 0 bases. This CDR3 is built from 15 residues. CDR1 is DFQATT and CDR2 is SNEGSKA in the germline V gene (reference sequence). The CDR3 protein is CSARFSGSSYNEQFF. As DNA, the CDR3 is TGCAGTGCTAGGTTTAGCGGGAGCTCCTACAATGAGCAGTTCTTC.

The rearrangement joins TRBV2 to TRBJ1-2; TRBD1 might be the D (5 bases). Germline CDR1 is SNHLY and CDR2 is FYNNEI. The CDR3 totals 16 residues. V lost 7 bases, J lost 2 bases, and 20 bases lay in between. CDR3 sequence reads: CASKLEVVQGNYGYTF. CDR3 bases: TGTGCCAGCAAATTGGAAGTGGTCCAGGGCAACTATGGCTACACCTTC.

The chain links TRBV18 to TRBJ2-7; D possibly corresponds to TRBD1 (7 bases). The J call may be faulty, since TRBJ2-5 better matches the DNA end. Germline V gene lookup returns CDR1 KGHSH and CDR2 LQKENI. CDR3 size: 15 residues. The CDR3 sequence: CASSPRQGGWETQYF. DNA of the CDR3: TGTGCCAGCTCACCACGACAGGGAGGTTGGGAGACCCAGTACTTC.

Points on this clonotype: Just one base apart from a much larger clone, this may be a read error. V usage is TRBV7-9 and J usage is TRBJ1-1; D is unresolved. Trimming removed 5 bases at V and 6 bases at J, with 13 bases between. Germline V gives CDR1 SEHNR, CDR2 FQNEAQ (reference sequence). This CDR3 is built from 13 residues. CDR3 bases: TGTGCCAGCAGCGTAAATTCTCTATCTGAAGCTTTCTTT. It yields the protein CASSVNSLSEAFF. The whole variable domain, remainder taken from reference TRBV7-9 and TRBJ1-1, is DTGVSQNPRHKITKRGQNVTFRCDPISEHNRLYWYRQTLGQGPEFLTYFQNEAQLEKSRLLSDRFSAERPKGSFSTLEIQRTEQGDSAMYLCASSVNSLSEAFFGQGTRLTVV.

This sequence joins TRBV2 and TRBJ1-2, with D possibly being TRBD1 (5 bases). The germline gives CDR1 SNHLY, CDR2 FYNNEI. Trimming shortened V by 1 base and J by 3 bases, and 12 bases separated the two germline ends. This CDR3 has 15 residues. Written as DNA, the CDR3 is TGTGCCAGCAGTGAAGGCGGAGGGGTTGACTATGGCTACACCTTC. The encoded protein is CASSEGGGVDYGYTF.

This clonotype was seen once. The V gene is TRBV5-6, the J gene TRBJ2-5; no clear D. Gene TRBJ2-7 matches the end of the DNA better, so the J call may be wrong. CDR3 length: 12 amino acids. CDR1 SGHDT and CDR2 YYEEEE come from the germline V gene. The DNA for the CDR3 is TGTGCCAGCAGCTTGCGGCCCGCCGAGCAGTACTTC. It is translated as CASSLRPAEQYF.

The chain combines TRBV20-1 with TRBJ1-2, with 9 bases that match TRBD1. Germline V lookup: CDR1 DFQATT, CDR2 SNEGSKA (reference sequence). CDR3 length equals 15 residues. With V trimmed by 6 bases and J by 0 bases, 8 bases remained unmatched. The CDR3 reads CSAKPRDRANYGYTF. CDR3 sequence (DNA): TGCAGTGCCAAACCCCGGGACAGGGCTAACTATGGCTACACCTTC.

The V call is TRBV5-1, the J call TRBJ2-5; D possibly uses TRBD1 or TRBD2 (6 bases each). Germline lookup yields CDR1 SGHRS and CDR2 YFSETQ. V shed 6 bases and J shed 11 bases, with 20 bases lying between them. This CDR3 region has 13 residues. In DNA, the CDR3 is TGCGCCAGCAAACCGTTACAGGGACTTGGGCAGTACTTC. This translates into CASKPLQGLGQYF.

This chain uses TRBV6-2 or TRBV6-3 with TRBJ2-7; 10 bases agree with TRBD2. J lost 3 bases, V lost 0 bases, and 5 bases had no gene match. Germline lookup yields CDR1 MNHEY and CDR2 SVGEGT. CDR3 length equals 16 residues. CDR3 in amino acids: CASSYSISGGVYEQYF. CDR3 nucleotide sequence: TGTGCCAGCAGTTACTCCATCAGCGGGGGGGTCTACGAGCAGTACTTC.

The CDR3 spells CASSQVGQGEEKLFF. CDR3 DNA sequence: TGTGCCAGCAGCCAGGTTGGACAGGGGGAGGAAAAACTGTTTTTT. This chain joins TRBV4-2 and TRBJ1-4, with 10 bases that match TRBD1. The CDR3 is made up of 15 amino acids. The J segment lost 8 bases and the V segment lost 3 bases, leaving 6 bases of the junction unmatched. Germline V gene lookup returns CDR1 LGHNA and CDR2 YNFKEQ.

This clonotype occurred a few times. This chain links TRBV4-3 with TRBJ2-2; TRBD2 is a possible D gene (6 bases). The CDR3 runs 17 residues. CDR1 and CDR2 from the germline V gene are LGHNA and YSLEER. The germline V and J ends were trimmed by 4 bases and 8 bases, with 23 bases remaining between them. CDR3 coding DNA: TGCGCCAGCAGCCCCAACGGCGGGGATATTGATCCGGGGGAGCTGTTTTTT. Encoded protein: CASSPNGGDIDPGELFF.

CDR3 region: CASSQDGVGNTDTQYF. DNA of the CDR3: TGCGCCAGCAGCCAAGATGGGGTGGGGAACACAGATACGCAGTATTTT. The J gene is TRBJ2-3, the V gene TRBV4-1; D is undetermined. The CDR3 runs to 16 residues. The germline V and J ends were trimmed by 0 bases and 2 bases, with 12 bases remaining between them. Germline assignment: CDR1 MGHRA and CDR2 YSYEKL.

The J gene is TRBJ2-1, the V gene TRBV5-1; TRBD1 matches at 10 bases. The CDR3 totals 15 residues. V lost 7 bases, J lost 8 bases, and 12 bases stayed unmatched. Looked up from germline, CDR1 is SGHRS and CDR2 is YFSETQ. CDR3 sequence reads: CASQVGTGAMDEQFF. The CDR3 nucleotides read TGCGCCAGCCAAGTGGGGACAGGGGCGATGGATGAGCAGTTCTTC.

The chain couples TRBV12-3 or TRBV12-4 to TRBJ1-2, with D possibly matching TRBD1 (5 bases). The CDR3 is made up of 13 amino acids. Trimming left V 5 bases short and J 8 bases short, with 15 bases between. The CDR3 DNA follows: TGTGCCAGCAGTCCCCCAGGGACGCGGGGCTACACCTTC. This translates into CASSPPGTRGYTF.

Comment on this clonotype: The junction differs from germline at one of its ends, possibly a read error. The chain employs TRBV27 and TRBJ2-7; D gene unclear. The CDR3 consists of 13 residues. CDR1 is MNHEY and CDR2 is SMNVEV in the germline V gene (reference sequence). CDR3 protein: CAGSPKLGYEQYF. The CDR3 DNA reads TGTGCCGGCAGCCCTAAACTTGGGTACGAGCAGTACTTC.

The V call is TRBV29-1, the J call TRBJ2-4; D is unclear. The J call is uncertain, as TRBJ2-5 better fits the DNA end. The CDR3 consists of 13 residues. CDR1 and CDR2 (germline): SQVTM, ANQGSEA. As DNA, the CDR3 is TGCAGCGTTGGGGGAACGAGGCAAGAGACCCAGTACTTC. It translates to CSVGGTRQETQYF.

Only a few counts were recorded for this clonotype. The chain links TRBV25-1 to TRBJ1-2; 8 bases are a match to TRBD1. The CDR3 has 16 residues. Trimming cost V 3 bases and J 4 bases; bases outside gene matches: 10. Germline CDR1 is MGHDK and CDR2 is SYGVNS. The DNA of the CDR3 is TGTGCCAGCAGTGACCCAGGACAGGGAGGGCTCTATGGCTACACCTTC. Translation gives CASSDPGQGGLYGYTF.